These T cell receptor beta chains were read from a single sample in a study of T cells after yellow fever vaccination. From the 5' RACE reads, TCRdb called clonotypes with MiXCR, one entry per CDR3 protein. Here the sample spans hundreds of thousands of distinct CDR3 sequences, more than 3% being singletons. The source was PBMCs, collected on the day of the yellow fever booster vaccination. The source of these receptors is a man in his late teens or twenties who received the YFV17D yellow fever vaccine. Each CDR3 is given with its conserved first and last residue. A D gene is named only where the DNA matches it firmly. Size tells how often a clone was seen (once, few, many) or the class of an expanded clone, and some rows leave it out.

CDR3 DNA	CDR3 protein	J gene	clone size	D gene	V gene
TGTGCCAGCAGTCCCGGGACACGGGATGAAAAACTGTTTTTT	CASSPGTRDEKLFF	TRBJ1-4	many	.	TRBV7-9
TGCGCCAGCAGCTCGGGACAGACCTACGAGCAGTACTTC	CASSSGQTYEQYF	TRBJ2-7	many	TRBD1	TRBV5-1
TGTGCCTGGAGTGTAGAGGGGACGGAAGAGACCCAGTACTTC	CAWSVEGTEETQYF	TRBJ2-5	.	.	TRBV30
TGTGCCACCGAGACAGGGGGCCCAGGCACTGAAGCTTTCTTT	CATETGGPGTEAFF	TRBJ1-1	many	TRBD1	TRBV2
TGTGCCAGCATCCCAGAGGGGGACACTGAAGCTTTCTTT	CASIPEGDTEAFF	TRBJ1-1	many	.	TRBV7-9
TGTGCCAGCAGCTCTAGACAGGGGAATTCACCCCTCCACTTT	CASSSRQGNSPLHF	TRBJ1-6	few	TRBD1	TRBV7-8
TGTGCCAGCAGCTTGGCCCCGGGGGGTGAGGGGACCCAGTACTTC	CASSLAPGGEGTQYF	TRBJ2-5	.	TRBD2	TRBV5-4
TGTGCCAGCAGTTACATGCAGGCCAACACTGAAGCTTTCTTT	CASSYMQANTEAFF	TRBJ1-1	many	.	TRBV12-3/TRBV12-4
TGCAGCGTAATCGAGACTAATGAAAAACTGTTTTTT	CSVIETNEKLFF	TRBJ1-4	.	.	TRBV29-1
TGCAGTGCTGAGTTGGGCGGGGGGGTCACAGATACGCAGTATTTT	CSAELGGGVTDTQYF	TRBJ2-3	many	TRBD2	TRBV20-1
TGTGCCAGCAGCCACGGACCTATATCCTCCTACGAGCAGTACTTC	CASSHGPISSYEQYF	TRBJ2-7	few	.	TRBV7-2
TGTGCCAGCAGTTTGAGACCGAACACCGGGGAGCTGTTTTTT	CASSLRPNTGELFF	TRBJ2-2	many	.	TRBV12-3/TRBV12-4
TGTGCCAGCAGCCAACTAGCGGGGGGTAACAATGAGCAGTTCTTC	CASSQLAGGNNEQFF	TRBJ2-1	.	TRBD2	TRBV14
TGTGCCAGCAGCTTGCCTGGTCAAGAGACCCAGTACTTC	CASSLPGQETQYF	TRBJ2-5	many	.	TRBV5-1
TGTGCCAGCTCACCTTGGGACAGCCTCGACTCACCCCTCCACTTT	CASSPWDSLDSPLHF	TRBJ1-6	few	TRBD1	TRBV18
TGTGCCAGCAGCGCCGATGGGACAGGGGGTTCTAAAAACATTCAGTACTTC	CASSADGTGGSKNIQYF	TRBJ2-4	many	TRBD1	TRBV11-2
TGCGCCAGCAGCTTACCGGGACAGGGGCAGTATTTT	CASSLPGQGQYF	TRBJ2-3	many	TRBD1	TRBV5-1
TGCGCCAGCAGCTTGGGGACTAGCATGTTCACCGGGGAGCTGTTTTTT	CASSLGTSMFTGELFF	TRBJ2-2	many	TRBD2	TRBV5-1
TGTGCCAGCAGAATAAACCTTCGCTATGGCTACACCTTC	CASRINLRYGYTF	TRBJ1-2	many	.	TRBV6-8